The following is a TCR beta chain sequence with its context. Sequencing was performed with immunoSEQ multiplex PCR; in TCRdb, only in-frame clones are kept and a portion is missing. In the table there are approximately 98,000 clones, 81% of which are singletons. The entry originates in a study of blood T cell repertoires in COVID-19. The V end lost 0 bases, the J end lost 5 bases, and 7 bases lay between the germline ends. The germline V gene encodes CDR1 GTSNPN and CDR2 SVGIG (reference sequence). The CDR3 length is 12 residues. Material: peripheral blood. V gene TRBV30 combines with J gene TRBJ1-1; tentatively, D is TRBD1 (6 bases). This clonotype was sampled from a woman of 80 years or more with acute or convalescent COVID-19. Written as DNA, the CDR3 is TGTGCCTGGAGTGTAGGGGGAACTGAAGCTTTCTTT. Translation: CAWSVGGTEAFF.